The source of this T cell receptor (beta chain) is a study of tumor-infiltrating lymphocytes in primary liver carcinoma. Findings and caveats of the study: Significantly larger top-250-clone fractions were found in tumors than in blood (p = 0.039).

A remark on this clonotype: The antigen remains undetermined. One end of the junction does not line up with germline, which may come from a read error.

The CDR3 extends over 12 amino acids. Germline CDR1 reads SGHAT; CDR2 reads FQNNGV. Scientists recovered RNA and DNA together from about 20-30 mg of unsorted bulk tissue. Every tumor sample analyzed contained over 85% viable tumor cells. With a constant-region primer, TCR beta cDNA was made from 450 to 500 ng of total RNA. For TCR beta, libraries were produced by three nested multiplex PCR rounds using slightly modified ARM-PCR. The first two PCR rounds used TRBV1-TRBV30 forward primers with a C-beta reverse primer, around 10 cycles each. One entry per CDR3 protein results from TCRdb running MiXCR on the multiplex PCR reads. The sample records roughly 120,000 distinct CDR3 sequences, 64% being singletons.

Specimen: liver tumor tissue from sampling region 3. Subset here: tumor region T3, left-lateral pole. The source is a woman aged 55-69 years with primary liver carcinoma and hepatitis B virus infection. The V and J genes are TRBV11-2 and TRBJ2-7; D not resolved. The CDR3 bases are TGCGCCAGCAGCTTACAAACCTACGAGCAGTACTTC. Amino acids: CASSLQTYEQYF. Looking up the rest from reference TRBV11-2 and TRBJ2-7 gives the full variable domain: EAGVAQSPRYKIIEKRQSVAFWCNPISGHATLYWYQQILGQGPKLLIQFQNNGVVDDSQLPKDRFSAERLKGVDSTLKIQPAKLEDSAVYLCASSLQTYEQYFGPGTRLTVT.